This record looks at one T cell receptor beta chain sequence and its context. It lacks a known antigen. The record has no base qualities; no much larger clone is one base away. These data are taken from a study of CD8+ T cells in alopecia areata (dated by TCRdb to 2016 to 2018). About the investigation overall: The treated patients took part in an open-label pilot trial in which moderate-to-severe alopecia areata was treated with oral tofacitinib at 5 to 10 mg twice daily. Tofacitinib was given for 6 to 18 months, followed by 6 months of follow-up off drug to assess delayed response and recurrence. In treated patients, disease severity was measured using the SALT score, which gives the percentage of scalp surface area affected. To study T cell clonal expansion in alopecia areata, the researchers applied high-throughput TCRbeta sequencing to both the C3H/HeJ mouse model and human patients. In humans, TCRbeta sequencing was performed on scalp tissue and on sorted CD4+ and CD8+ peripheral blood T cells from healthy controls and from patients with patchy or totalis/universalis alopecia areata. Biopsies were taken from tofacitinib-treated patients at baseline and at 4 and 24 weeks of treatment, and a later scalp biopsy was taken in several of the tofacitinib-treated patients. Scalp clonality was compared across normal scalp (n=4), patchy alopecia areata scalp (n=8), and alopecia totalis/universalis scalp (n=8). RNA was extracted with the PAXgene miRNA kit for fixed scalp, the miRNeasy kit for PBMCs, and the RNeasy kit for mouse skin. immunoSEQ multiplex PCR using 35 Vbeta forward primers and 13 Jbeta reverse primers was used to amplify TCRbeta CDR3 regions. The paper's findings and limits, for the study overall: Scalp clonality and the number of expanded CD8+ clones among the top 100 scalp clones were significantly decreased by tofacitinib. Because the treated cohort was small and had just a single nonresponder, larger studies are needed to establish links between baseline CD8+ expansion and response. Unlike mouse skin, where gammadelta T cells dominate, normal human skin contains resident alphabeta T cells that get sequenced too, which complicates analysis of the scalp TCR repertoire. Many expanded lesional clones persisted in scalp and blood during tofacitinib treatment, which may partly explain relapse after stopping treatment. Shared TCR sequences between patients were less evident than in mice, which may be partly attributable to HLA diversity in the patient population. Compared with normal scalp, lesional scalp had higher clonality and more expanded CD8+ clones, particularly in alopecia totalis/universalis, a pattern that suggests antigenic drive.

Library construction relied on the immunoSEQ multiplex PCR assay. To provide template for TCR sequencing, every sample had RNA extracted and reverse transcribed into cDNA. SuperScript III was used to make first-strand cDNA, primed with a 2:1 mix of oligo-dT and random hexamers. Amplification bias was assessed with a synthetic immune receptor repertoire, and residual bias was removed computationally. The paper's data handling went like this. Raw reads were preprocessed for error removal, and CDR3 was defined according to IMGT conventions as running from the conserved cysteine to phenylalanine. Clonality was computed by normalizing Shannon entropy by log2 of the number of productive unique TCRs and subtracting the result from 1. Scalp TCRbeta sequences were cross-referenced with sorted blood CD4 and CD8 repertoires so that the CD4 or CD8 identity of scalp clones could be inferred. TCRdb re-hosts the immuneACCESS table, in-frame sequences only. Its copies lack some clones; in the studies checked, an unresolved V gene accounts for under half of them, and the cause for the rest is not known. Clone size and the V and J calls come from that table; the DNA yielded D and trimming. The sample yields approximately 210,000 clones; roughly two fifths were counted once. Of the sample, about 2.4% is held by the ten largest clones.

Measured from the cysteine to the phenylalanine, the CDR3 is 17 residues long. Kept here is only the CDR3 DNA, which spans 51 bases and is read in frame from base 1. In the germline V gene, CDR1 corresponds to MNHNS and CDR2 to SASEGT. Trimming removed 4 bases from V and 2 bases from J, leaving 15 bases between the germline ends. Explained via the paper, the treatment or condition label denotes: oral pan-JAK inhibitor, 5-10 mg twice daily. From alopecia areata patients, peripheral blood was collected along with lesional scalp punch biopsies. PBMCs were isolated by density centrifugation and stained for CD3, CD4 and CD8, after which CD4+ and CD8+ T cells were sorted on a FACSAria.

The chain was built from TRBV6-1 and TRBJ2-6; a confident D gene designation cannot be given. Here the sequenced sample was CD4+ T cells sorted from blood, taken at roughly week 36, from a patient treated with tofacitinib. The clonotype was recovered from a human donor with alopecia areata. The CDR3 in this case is CASSVLPPTAGANVLTF. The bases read TGTGCCAGCAGTGTACTCCCCCCAACCGCTGGGGCCAACGTCCTGACTTTC.